The 27 T cell receptor beta chains in this list originate from one sample, sequenced in a study of T cell repertoires in cytomegalovirus infection. No antigen is known for these receptors. Via MiXCR, TCRdb re-called the reads, giving one row per CDR3 protein. This sample has about 78,000 distinct CDR3 sequences; around 37% occur once, and the top ten carry 93%. This specimen consisted of CD8+ T cells from cultured PBMCs, obtained from culture after CMV antigen stimulation. Every receptor here comes from a human donor in good health (CMV status not recorded). Some clones in this sample may be carry-over from other donors' samples.

CDR3 amino acids: CSVNQGSDRSNYGYTF. The CDR3 DNA reads as TGCAGCGTCAACCAAGGGTCGGACAGATCTAACTATGGCTACACCTTC. J is TRBJ1-2 and V is TRBV29-1, with a tentative D call TRBD1 (6 bases). There are 16 residues in the CDR3. Germline V gives CDR1 SQVTM, CDR2 ANQGSEA. Deletions cut 6 bases from V and 0 bases from J, with 20 bases between.

This clonotype was observed many times. The chain couples TRBV7-2 to TRBJ1-2; D is undetermined. Per germline, CDR1 SGHTA and CDR2 FQGNSA. Between the trimmed V and J ends, which lost 3 bases and 1 base, there was a span of 21 bases. The CDR3 spans 18 residues. The CDR3 bases are TGTGCCAGCAGCTTCTTAGCGTATCCGTCTACCCATAACTATGGCTACACCTTC. Amino acid sequence: CASSFLAYPSTHNYGYTF.

The rearrangement links TRBV6-1 to TRBJ1-4; D perhaps matches TRBD1 (6 bases). Trimming removed 2 bases from V and 4 bases from J, with 14 bases in between. Germline lookup yields CDR1 MNHNS and CDR2 SASEGT. CDR3 length: 16 residues. The CDR3 reads CASSELDSSYNEKLFF. CDR3 bases: TGTGCCAGCAGTGAACTGGACAGCAGCTATAATGAAAAACTGTTTTTT.

The chain joins TRBV4-1 to TRBJ1-2, with D unclear. The CDR3 totals 15 residues. CDR1 is MGHRA, CDR2 YSYEKL, per germline. V was trimmed by 0 bases and J by 4 bases, leaving 12 bases between them. The CDR3 DNA follows: TGCGCCAGCAGCCAAGATACGCCCTCCGGCTATGGCTACACCTTC. It is translated as CASSQDTPSGYGYTF.

The chain employs TRBV6-2 or TRBV6-3 and TRBJ2-5; no definite D call. The CDR3 loop spans 12 amino acids. Trimming cost V 2 bases and J 3 bases, with 4 bases left between them. Germline-derived CDR1 and CDR2 are MNHEY and SVGEGT. The CDR3 coding sequence is TGTGCCAGCAGTTACGTGGAAGAGACCCAGTACTTC. Translating it yields CASSYVEETQYF.

This clonotype appeared a few times. The V and J genes are TRBV7-2 and TRBJ2-7, with D possibly being TRBD2 (7 bases). This CDR3 has 15 amino acids. Per germline, CDR1 SGHTA and CDR2 FQGNSA. Deletions cut 5 bases from V and 4 bases from J, with 18 bases between. CDR3 region: CASSVGGGGVYEQYF. For the CDR3, the DNA is TGTGCCAGCAGCGTAGGGGGGGGAGGGGTTTACGAGCAGTACTTC.

J is TRBJ1-1 and V is TRBV6-1, with D uncertain. This CDR3 has 15 amino acids. Germline-derived CDR1 and CDR2 are MNHNS and SASEGT. Deletions cut 1 base from V and 2 bases from J, with 11 bases between. CDR3 DNA sequence: TGTGCCAGCAGTGAAGGAATCGAGAGAAACACTGAAGCTTTCTTT. Translating gives CASSEGIERNTEAFF.

This clonotype was seen repeatedly, ten times or more. V gene TRBV6-5 combines with J gene TRBJ1-3; D gene uncertain. CDR1 and CDR2 (germline): MNHEY, SVGAGI. The CDR3 sequence is 15 residues long. V shed 4 bases and J shed 0 bases, with 10 bases lying between them. This chain's CDR3 is CASSSPDGSGNTIYF. The CDR3 region has the DNA TGTGCCAGCAGTTCCCCGGACGGCTCTGGAAACACCATATATTTT.

This clonotype was counted between two and nine times. The junction shows a germline mismatch at one end, possibly a read error. The chain carries TRBV7-2 and TRBJ1-6, with 7 bases matching TRBD1. CDR1 SGHTA and CDR2 FQGNSA come from the germline V gene. This CDR3 spans 20 amino acids. The CDR3 sequence is CASTLYGQEPESSYNSPLHF. The CDR3 DNA is TGTGCCAGCACCTTATACGGACAGGAACCTGAAAGCTCCTATAATTCACCCCTCCACTTT.

V is TRBV6-1 and J is TRBJ2-3; 15 bases match TRBD2. The CDR3 totals 19 residues. Losses at the gene ends were 4 bases for V and 4 bases for J; bases not matched to a gene: 12. Germline assignment: CDR1 MNHNS and CDR2 SASEGT. CDR3 residues: CASSGEPGLAGGGADTQYF. The CDR3 nucleotides are TGTGCCAGCAGTGGGGAGCCGGGACTAGCGGGGGGAGGCGCAGATACGCAGTATTTT.

This sequence joins TRBV6-5 and TRBJ2-3; D possibly corresponds to TRBD1 (5 bases). Germline loops: CDR1 MNHEY, CDR2 SVGAGI. V lost 0 bases to trimming and J lost 0 bases, with 13 bases between them. The CDR3 contains 17 residues. CDR3 sequence: CASSYSTGYPSTDTQYF. CDR3 in DNA: TGTGCCAGCAGTTACTCCACAGGATACCCTAGCACAGATACGCAGTATTTT.

The chain recombines TRBV7-9 with TRBJ1-1; D ambiguous. V shed 5 bases and J shed 4 bases, with 8 bases lying between them. Germline V gene lookup returns CDR1 SEHNR and CDR2 FQNEAQ (reference sequence). There are 12 residues in the CDR3. This CDR3 reads CASSHRGTEAFF. The CDR3 DNA sequence: TGTGCCAGCAGCCATCGTGGCACTGAAGCTTTCTTT.

This clonotype was counted at least ten times. The chain recombines TRBV6-1 with TRBJ2-1; 9 bases are a match to TRBD1. The CDR3 spans 16 residues. J was trimmed by 3 bases and V by 6 bases; bases with no gene match: 9. The V gene's germline CDR1 is MNHNS and CDR2 SASEGT. The CDR3 protein is CASRQQGAVFYNEQFF. The CDR3, as DNA: TGTGCCAGCAGGCAACAGGGGGCCGTGTTCTACAATGAGCAGTTCTTC.

In its sample, this clonotype was seen many times. This rearrangement joins TRBV7-8 to TRBJ1-1; 8 nucleotides line up with TRBD1. The germline V gene encodes CDR1 SGHVS and CDR2 FQNEAQ. There are 15 residues in the CDR3. The V and J ends lost 1 base and 5 bases, in that order; junction bases with no gene match: 6. CDR3 in amino acids: CASSLGYRGGTEAFF. CDR3 in DNA: TGTGCCAGCAGCTTAGGCTACAGGGGGGGGACTGAAGCTTTCTTT.

This clonotype has only a few counts. The chain combines TRBV6-6 with TRBJ1-5; TRBD1 is a possible D gene (5 bases). CDR3 size: 15 residues. Trimming left V 4 bases short and J 1 base short, with 11 bases between. In germline, CDR1 is MNHNY, CDR2 SVGAGI (reference sequence). This CDR3 reads CASSFPTESNQPQHF. CDR3 in DNA: TGTGCCAGCAGTTTCCCGACAGAAAGCAATCAGCCCCAGCATTTT.

A few counts support this clonotype. The chain carries TRBV7-6 and TRBJ2-2, with TRBD1 matching 8 bases. This CDR3 is 16 amino acids long. V lost 4 bases to trimming and J lost 6 bases; unmatched junction nucleotides: 10. The germline V gene encodes CDR1 SGHVS and CDR2 FNYEAQ. CDR3 region: CASSSALTGGAGELFF. The DNA for the CDR3 is TGTGCCAGCAGCTCAGCCCTCACAGGGGGTGCCGGGGAGCTGTTTTTT.

This clonotype was seen at least ten times. The chain recombines TRBV7-2 with TRBJ2-3; 13 bases fit TRBD2. Germline V gives CDR1 SGHTA, CDR2 FQGNSA. The V gene end was trimmed by 7 bases and the J gene end by 6 bases; junction bases not matched to a gene: 13. The CDR3 covers 17 residues. Here the CDR3 DNA reads TGTGCCAGCATGCCCACTAGCGGGGGGGCCCTCCGGGATACGCAGTATTTT. Its protein is CASMPTSGGALRDTQYF.

This clonotype was recorded only once. The chain employs TRBV27 and TRBJ2-1; D uncertain. The CDR3 sequence is 11 residues long. Trimming pared 6 bases from V and 6 bases from J, leaving 6 bases between. Germline assignment: CDR1 MNHEY and CDR2 SMNVEV (reference sequence). This chain's CDR3 is CASRTGNEQFF. The CDR3 DNA reads TGTGCCAGCAGGACGGGCAATGAGCAGTTCTTC.

V is TRBV4-1 and J is TRBJ1-2; D is undetermined. The CDR3 extends over 15 amino acids. The V end was cut by 0 bases, the J end by 0 bases, with 8 bases between. Germline values: CDR1 MGHRA, CDR2 YSYEKL. The CDR3 reads CASSQESIANYGYTF. The CDR3 nucleotides read TGCGCCAGCAGCCAAGAATCAATAGCTAACTATGGCTACACCTTC.

This clonotype was picked up a small number of times. The chain employs TRBV19 and TRBJ1-4, with D possibly matching TRBD1 (5 bases). The CDR3 totals 15 residues. The germline V gene encodes CDR1 LNHDA and CDR2 SQIVND (reference sequence). V dropped 7 bases and J dropped 8 bases, with 20 bases sitting between them. The CDR3 region is CASTPIIGGREKLFF. The DNA for the CDR3 is TGTGCCAGTACCCCTATAATCGGGGGACGCGAAAAACTGTTTTTT. The variable domain in full, with the rest retrieved from reference TRBV19 and TRBJ1-4, is DGGITQSPKYLFRKEGQNVTLSCEQNLNHDAMYWYRQDPGQGLRLIYYSQIVNDFQKGDIAEGYSVSREKKESFPLTVTSAQKNPTAFYLCASTPIIGGREKLFFGSGTQLSVL.

The chain carries TRBV4-1 and TRBJ2-7; D could derive from TRBD1 or TRBD2 (5 bases each). V was trimmed by 0 bases and J by 0 bases, leaving 12 bases between them. The germline CDR1 and CDR2 sequences are MGHRA and YSYEKL. The CDR3 has 16 residues. The DNA for the CDR3 is TGCGCCAGCAGCCAAGATCCCCCAGGGAGCTCCTACGAGCAGTACTTC. Protein product: CASSQDPPGSSYEQYF.

J is TRBJ1-6 and V is TRBV6-6, with 8 bases lining up with TRBD1. The germline V gene has CDR1 MNHNY and CDR2 SVGAGI (reference sequence). The CDR3 is 13 amino acids. V lost 7 bases to trimming and J lost 18 bases; unmatched junction nucleotides: 14. The CDR3 DNA reads as TGTGCCAGCACCCCGGGGGGACAGGCCACCCCCCACTTT. It specifies CASTPGGQATPHF.

This clonotype was observed a few times. This chain connects TRBV28 to TRBJ1-4; D is perhaps TRBD1 (6 bases). This CDR3 is 15 amino acids long. V shed 2 bases and J shed 5 bases, with 12 bases lying between them. The germline CDR1 and CDR2 sequences are MDHEN and SYDVKM. The CDR3 region is CASSLPGGGNEKLFF. For the CDR3, the DNA is TGTGCCAGCAGTTTACCGGGGGGCGGGAATGAAAAACTGTTTTTT.

This clonotype was seen only a few times. This chain joins TRBV7-9 and TRBJ1-6; no firm D call. Trimming removed 5 bases from V and 7 bases from J, with 18 bases in between. Germline V gene data show CDR1 as SEHNR and CDR2 as FQNEAQ (reference sequence). The CDR3 has 16 amino acids. This CDR3 reads CASSPEMGRENSPLHF. CDR3 DNA: TGTGCCAGCAGCCCCGAGATGGGGAGGGAAAATTCACCCCTCCACTTT.

V and J are TRBV28 and TRBJ2-5, with TRBD1 matching over 8 bases. Germline V lookup: CDR1 MDHEN, CDR2 SYDVKM. V lost 1 base and J lost 4; bases outside the gene matches: 8. The CDR3 has 16 residues. CDR3 bases: TGTGCCAGCAGTTTATCTTTAACAGGGGGTTTAGAGACCCAGTACTTC. It codes for CASSLSLTGGLETQYF.

J is TRBJ1-5 and V is TRBV4-1; possible D gene TRBD1, 6 bases. This CDR3 has 15 amino acids. The germline CDR1 and CDR2 sequences are MGHRA and YSYEKL. V was clipped by 6 bases and J by 6 bases, with 18 bases between them. CDR3 amino acids: CASSQIYRDSQPQHF. The CDR3 DNA follows: TGCGCCAGCAGTCAGATTTACAGGGATTCTCAGCCCCAGCATTTT.

This clonotype was picked up a small number of times. The rearrangement links TRBV4-1 to TRBJ2-1; possible D gene TRBD2, 5 bases. Trimming removed 1 base from V and 9 bases from J, with 13 bases in between. CDR1 and CDR2 (germline): MGHRA, YSYEKL. This CDR3 is built from 14 residues. CDR3 sequence: CASSQGPSSLEQFF. The CDR3, as DNA: TGCGCCAGCAGCCAAGGCCCTAGCTCTCTTGAGCAGTTCTTC.